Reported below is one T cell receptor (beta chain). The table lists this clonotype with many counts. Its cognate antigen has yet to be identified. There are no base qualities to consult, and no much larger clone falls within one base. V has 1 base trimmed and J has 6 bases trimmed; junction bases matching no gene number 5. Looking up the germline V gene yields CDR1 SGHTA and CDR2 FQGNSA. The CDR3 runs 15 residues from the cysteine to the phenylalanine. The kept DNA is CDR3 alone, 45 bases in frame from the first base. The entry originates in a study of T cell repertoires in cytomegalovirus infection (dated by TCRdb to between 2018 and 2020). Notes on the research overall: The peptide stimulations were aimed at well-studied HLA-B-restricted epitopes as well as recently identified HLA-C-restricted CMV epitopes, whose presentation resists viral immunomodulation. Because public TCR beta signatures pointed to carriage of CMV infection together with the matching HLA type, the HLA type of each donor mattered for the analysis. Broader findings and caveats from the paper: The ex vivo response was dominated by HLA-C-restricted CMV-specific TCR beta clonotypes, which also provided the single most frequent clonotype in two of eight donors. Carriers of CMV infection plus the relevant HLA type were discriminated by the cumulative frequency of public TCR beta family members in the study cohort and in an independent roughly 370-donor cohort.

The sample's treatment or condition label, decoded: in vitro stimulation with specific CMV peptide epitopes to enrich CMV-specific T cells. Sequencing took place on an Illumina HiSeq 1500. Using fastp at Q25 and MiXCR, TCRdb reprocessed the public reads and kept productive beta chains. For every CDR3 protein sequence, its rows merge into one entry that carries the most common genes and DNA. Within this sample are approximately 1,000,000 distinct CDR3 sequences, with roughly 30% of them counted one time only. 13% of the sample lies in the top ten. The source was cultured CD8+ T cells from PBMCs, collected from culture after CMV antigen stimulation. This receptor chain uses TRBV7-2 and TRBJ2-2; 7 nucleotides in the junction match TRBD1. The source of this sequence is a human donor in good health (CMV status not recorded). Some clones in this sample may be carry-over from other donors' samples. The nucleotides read TGTGCCAGCAGCTTAGTCCACAGGGGCTCCGGGGAGCTGTTTTTT. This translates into CASSLVHRGSGELFF.